Listed below are T cell receptor beta chains from one sample, sequenced in a study of cytomegalovirus exposure and HLA in healthy donors. The method was immunoSEQ multiplex PCR; TCRdb's version includes in-frame clones alone and lacks a portion of them. Of 200,000 or so clones in the sample, around 86% were seen once. Sequences were obtained from PBMCs. The receptor source for this set is a woman aged 50 to 60 in good health and CMV-seropositive. The CDR3 runs from the conserved cysteine through the conserved F or W. D genes are given only for firm matches. Clone sizes are given selectively: once, few, many, or a class where the clone is expanded.

CAWSALRTDTQYF	TGTGCCTGGAGTGCCCTTCGCACAGATACGCAGTATTTT	.	TRBJ2-3	.	TRBV30
CASKIRGTGTSGGAVGELFF	TGTGCCAGTAAAATAAGGGGGACAGGGACTAGCGGGGGGGCAGTCGGGGAGCTGTTTTTT	.	TRBJ2-2	TRBD2	TRBV19
CASRQQGEVIYEQYF	TGTGCCAGTAGGCAACAGGGAGAGGTGATCTACGAGCAGTACTTC	.	TRBJ2-7	.	TRBV19
CASSLVLNEQFF	TGTGCCAGCAGCTTAGTTCTGAATGAGCAGTTCTTC	.	TRBJ2-1	.	TRBV7-9
CASSVQGVGELFF	TGTGCCAGCAGCGTCCAGGGGGTCGGGGAGCTGTTTTTT	.	TRBJ2-2	TRBD1	TRBV7-2
CASSERGQGWGQPQHF	TGTGCCAGCAGTGAGCGAGGACAGGGCTGGGGTCAGCCCCAGCATTTT	.	TRBJ1-5	TRBD1	TRBV2
CAISELAGGMSSYNEQFF	TGTGCCATCAGTGAACTAGCGGGAGGGATGAGCTCCTACAATGAGCAGTTCTTC	.	TRBJ2-1	TRBD2	TRBV10-3
CASSPGGGFYTGELFF	TGTGCCAGTAGTCCCGGGGGGGGGTTTTACACCGGGGAGCTGTTTTTT	few	TRBJ2-2	TRBD2	TRBV19
CASSPGTGYEQYF	TGTGCCAGCTCACCCGGGACAGGCTACGAGCAGTACTTC	.	TRBJ2-7	TRBD1	TRBV18
CASSTTPGLLGEQYF	TGTGCCAGTAGTACAACCCCGGGACTCCTAGGGGAGCAGTACTTC	.	TRBJ2-7	.	TRBV19